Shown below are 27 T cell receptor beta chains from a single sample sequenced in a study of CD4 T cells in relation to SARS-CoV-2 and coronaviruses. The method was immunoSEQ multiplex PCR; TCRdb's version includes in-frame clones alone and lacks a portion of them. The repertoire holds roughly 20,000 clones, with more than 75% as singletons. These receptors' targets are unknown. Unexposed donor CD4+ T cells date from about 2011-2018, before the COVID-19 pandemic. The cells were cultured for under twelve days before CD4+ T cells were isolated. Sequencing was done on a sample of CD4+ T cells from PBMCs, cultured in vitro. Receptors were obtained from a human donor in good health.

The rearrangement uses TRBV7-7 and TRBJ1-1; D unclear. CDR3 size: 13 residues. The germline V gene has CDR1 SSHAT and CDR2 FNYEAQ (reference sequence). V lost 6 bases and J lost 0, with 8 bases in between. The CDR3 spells CASRPFMNTEAFF. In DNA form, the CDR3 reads TGTGCCAGCAGGCCCTTCATGAACACTGAAGCTTTCTTT.

CDR3 DNA: TGTGCCAGCAGCCAAGGGAGGACTGGAGCCACCATATATTTT. Amino acids: CASSQGRTGATIYF. The chain uses TRBV3-1 (or the pseudogene TRBV3-2) and TRBJ1-3; D unresolved. Deletions cut 1 base from V and 9 bases from J, with 13 bases between. CDR1 is LGHDT and CDR2 is YNNKEL in the germline V gene (reference sequence). CDR3 length: 14 residues.

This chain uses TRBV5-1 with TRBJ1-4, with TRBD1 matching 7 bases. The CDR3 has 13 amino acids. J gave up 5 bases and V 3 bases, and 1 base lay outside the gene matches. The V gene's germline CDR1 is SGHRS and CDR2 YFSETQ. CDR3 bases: TGCGCCAGCAGCTCACAGGGGAATGAAAAACTGTTTTTT. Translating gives CASSSQGNEKLFF. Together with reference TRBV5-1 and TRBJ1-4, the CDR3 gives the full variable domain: KAGVTQTPRYLIKTRGQQVTLSCSPISGHRSVSWYQQTPGQGLQFLFEYFSETQRNKGNFPGRFSGRQFSNSRSEMNVSTLELGDSALYLCASSSQGNEKLFFGSGTQLSVL.

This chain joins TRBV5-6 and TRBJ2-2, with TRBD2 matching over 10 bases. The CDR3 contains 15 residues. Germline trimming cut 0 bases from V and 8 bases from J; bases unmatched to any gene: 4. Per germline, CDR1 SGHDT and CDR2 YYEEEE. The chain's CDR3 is CASSLASGSVGELFF. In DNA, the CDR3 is TGTGCCAGCAGCTTGGCTAGCGGGAGCGTGGGGGAGCTGTTTTTT. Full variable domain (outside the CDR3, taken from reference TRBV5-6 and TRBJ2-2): DAGVTQSPTHLIKTRGQQVTLRCSPKSGHDTVSWYQQALGQGPQFIFQYYEEEERQRGNFPDRFSGHQFPNYSSELNVNALLLGDSALYLCASSLASGSVGELFFGEGSRLTVL.

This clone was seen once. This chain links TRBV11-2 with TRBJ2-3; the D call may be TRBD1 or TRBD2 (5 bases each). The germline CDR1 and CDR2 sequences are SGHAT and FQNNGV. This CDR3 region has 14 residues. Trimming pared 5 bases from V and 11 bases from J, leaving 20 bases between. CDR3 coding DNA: TGTGCCAGCAGCGCCAGCACCGGGACCCAAGGGCAGTATTTT. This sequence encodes CASSASTGTQGQYF.

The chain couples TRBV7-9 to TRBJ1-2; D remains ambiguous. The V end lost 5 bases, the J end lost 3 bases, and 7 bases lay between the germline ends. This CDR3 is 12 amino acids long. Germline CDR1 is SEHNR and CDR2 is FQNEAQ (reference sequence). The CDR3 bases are TGTGCCAGCAGCACCTTGGACTATGGCTACACCTTC. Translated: CASSTLDYGYTF.

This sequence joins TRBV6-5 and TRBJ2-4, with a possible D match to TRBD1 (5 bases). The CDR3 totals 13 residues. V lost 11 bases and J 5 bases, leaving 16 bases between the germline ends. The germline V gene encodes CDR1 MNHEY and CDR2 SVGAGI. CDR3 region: CAVHRGDENIQYF. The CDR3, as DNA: TGTGCCGTGCATAGGGGCGATGAAAACATTCAGTACTTC.

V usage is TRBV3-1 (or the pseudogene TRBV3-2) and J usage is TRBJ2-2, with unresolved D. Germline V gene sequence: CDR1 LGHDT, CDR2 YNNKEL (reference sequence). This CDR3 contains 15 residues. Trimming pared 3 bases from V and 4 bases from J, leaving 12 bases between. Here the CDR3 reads CASSQLEARTGELFF. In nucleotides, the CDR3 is TGTGCCAGCAGCCAGTTAGAAGCGCGCACCGGGGAGCTGTTTTTT.

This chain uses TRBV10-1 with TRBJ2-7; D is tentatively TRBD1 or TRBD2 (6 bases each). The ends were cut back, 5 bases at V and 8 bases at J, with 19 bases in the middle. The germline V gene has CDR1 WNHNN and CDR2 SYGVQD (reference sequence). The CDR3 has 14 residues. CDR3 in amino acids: CASSPGDTRLQQYF. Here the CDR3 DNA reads TGCGCCAGCAGTCCGGGGGACACTCGTTTGCAGCAGTACTTC.

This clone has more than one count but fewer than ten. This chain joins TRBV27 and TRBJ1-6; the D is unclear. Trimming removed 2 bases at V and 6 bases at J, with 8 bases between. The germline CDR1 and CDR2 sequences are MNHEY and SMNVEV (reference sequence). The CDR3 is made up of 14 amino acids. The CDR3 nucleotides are TGTGCCAGCAGTTTAAACTGGTCTAATTCACCCCTCCACTTT. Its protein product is CASSLNWSNSPLHF.

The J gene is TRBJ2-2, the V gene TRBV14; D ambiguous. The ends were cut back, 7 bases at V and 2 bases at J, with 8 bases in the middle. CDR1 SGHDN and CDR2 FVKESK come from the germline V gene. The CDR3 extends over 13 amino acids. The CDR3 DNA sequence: TGTGCCAGCACCTTCGTAAACACCGGGGAGCTGTTTTTT. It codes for CASTFVNTGELFF.

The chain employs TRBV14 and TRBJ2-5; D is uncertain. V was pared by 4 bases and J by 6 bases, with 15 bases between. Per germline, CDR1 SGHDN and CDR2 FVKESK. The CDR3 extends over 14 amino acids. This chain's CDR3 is CASSLPSVLQTQYF. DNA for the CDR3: TGTGCCAGCAGCCTACCTTCAGTGCTACAGACCCAGTACTTC.

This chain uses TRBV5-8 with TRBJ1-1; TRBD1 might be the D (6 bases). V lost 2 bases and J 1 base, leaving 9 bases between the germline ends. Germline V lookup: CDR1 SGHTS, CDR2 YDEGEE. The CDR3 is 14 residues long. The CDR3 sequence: CASSFGTTNTEAFF. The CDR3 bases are TGTGCCAGCAGCTTCGGGACAACGAACACTGAAGCTTTCTTT.

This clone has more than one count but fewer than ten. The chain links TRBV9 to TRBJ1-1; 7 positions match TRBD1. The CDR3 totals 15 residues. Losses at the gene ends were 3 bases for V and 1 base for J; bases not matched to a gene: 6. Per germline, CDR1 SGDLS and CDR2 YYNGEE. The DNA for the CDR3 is TGTGCCAGCAGCGCCCAGGGACAGACGAACACTGAAGCTTTCTTT. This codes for CASSAQGQTNTEAFF.

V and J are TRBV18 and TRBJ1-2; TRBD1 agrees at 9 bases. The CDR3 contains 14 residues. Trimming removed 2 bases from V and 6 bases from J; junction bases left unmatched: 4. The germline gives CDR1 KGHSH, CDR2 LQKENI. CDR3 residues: CASSPRTGENGYTF. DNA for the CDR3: TGTGCCAGCTCACCAAGGACAGGGGAGAATGGCTACACCTTC.

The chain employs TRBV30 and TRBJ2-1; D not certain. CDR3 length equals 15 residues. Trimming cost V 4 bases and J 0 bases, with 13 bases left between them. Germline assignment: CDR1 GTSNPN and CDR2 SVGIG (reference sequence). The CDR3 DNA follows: TGTGCCTGGACCCGAGGTAGGAGCTCCTACAATGAGCAGTTCTTC. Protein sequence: CAWTRGRSSYNEQFF.

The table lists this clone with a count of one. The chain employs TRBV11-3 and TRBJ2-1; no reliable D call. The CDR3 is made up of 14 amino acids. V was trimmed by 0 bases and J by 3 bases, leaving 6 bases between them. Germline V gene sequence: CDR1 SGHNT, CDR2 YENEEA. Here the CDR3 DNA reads TGTGCCAGCAGCTTAGATTCACACTACAATGAGCAGTTCTTC. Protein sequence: CASSLDSHYNEQFF.

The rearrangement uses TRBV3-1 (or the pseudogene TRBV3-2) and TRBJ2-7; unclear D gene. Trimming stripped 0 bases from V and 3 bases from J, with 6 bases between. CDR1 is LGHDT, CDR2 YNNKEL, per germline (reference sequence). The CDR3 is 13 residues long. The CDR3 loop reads CASSQESFYEQYF. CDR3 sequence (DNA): TGTGCCAGCAGCCAAGAATCTTTCTACGAGCAGTACTTC.

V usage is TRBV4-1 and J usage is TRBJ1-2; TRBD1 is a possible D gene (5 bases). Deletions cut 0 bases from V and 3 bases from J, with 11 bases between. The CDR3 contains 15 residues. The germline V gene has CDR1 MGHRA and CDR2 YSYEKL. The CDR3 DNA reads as TGCGCCAGCAGCCAAGATCTTGGGGGGTACTATGGCTACACCTTC. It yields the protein CASSQDLGGYYGYTF.

CDR3 coding DNA: TGTGCCAGCAGCCAAGGTGGTAGCGGGAGTTTCGGACGCGAGCAGTACTTC. Its translation is CASSQGGSGSFGREQYF. V usage is TRBV3-1 (or the pseudogene TRBV3-2) and J usage is TRBJ2-7; 9 bases match TRBD2. Germline assignment: CDR1 LGHDT and CDR2 YNNKEL (reference sequence). There are 17 residues in the CDR3. After removal of 1 base from V and 6 bases from J, the junction contained 13 bases not matched to a gene.

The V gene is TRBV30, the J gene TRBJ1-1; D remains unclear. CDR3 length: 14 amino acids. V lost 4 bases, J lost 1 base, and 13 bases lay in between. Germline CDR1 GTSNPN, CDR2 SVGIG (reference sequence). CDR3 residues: CAWTRRAANTEAFF. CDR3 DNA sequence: TGTGCCTGGACTCGGCGGGCGGCGAACACTGAAGCTTTCTTT.

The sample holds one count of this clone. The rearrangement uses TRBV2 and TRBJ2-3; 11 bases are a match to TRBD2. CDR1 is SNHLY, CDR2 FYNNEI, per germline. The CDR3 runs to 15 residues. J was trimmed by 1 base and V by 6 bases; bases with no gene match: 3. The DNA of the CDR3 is TGTGCCAGCAGGGGACTAGCGGTTGGCACAGATACGCAGTATTTT. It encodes CASRGLAVGTDTQYF. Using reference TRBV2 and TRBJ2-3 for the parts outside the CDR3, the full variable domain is EPEVTQTPSHQVTQMGQEVILRCVPISNHLYFYWYRQILGQKVEFLVSFYNNEISEKSEIFDDQFSVERPDGSNFTLKIRSTKLEDSAMYFCASRGLAVGTDTQYFGPGTRLTVL.

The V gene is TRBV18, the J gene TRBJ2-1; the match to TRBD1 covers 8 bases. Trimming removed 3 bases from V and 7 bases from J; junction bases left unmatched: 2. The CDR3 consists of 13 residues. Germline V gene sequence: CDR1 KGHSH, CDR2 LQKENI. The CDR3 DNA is TGTGCCAGCTCACCGGGACAGGAAAATGAGCAGTTCTTC. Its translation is CASSPGQENEQFF.

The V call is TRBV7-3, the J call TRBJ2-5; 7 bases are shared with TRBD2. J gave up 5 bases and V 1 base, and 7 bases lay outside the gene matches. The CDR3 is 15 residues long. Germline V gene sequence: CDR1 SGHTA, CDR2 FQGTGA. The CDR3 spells CASSLIRGVGETQYF. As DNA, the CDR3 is TGTGCCAGCAGCTTAATTCGGGGGGTGGGTGAGACCCAGTACTTC.

In nucleotides, the CDR3 is TGTGCCAGCAGCCAAGGGACAGTCGGTCAGCCCCAGCATTTT. It encodes CASSQGTVGQPQHF. This chain joins TRBV14 and TRBJ1-5, with D maybe TRBD1 (6 bases). V lost 1 base and J 6 bases, leaving 10 bases between the germline ends. This CDR3 is built from 14 residues. CDR1 SGHDN and CDR2 FVKESK come from the germline V gene. The variable domain in full, with the rest retrieved from reference TRBV14 and TRBJ1-5, is EAGVTQFPSHSVIEKGQTVTLRCDPISGHDNLYWYRRVMGKEIKFLLHFVKESKQDESGMPNNRFLAERTGGTYSTLKVQPAELEDSGVYFCASSQGTVGQPQHFGDGTRLSIL.

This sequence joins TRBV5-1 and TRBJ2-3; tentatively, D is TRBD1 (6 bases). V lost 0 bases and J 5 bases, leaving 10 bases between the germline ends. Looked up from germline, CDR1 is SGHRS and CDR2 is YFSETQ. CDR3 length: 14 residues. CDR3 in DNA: TGCGCCAGCAGCTTGGCGACAGGAGTAGATACGCAGTATTTT. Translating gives CASSLATGVDTQYF.

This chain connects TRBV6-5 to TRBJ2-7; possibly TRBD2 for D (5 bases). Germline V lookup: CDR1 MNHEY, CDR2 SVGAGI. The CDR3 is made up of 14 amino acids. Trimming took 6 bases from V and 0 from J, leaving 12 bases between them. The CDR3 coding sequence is TGTGCCAGCAGCCGGACTTACAGCTCCTACGAGCAGTACTTC. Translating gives CASSRTYSSYEQYF.